The 32 T cell receptor beta chains listed next were all sequenced from one sample in a study of T cell responses to AZD1222 COVID-19 vaccine. Profiling relied on immunoSEQ multiplex PCR, and the TCRdb table lists in-frame clones only, not all of them. The sample yields about 120,000 clones, about 93% seen once. The sample in question was peripheral blood, obtained 28 days after the second AZD1222 dose. These receptors were collected from an adult who received the AZD1222 COVID-19 vaccine.

The chain recombines TRBV9 with TRBJ2-5; D is possibly TRBD1 (6 bases). V lost 3 bases, J lost 4 bases, and 10 bases lay in between. Germline V CDR1 and CDR2: SGDLS, YYNGEE. This CDR3 comprises 13 residues. This CDR3 is CASSAPGAETQYF. CDR3 coding DNA: TGTGCCAGCAGCGCCCCAGGGGCAGAGACCCAGTACTTC.

This rearrangement joins TRBV4-3 to TRBJ1-2, with 9 nucleotides matching TRBD1. There are 17 residues in the CDR3. The V and J ends lost 0 bases and 3 bases, in that order; junction bases with no gene match: 8. Germline CDR1 and CDR2: LGHNA and YSLEER. CDR3 coding DNA: TGCGCCAGCAGCCAAGATTTAACGGACAGGGGCTACTATGGCTACACCTTC. As protein: CASSQDLTDRGYYGYTF.

This clone was picked up a small number of times. The V and J genes are TRBV2 and TRBJ1-3, with 7 bases matching TRBD1. J lost 6 bases, V lost 6 bases, and 11 bases had no gene match. Germline V gene lookup returns CDR1 SNHLY and CDR2 FYNNEI. This CDR3 comprises 15 residues. CDR3 DNA: TGTGCCAGCAGAGACCGAAGACAGGGAGCAAACACCATATATTTT. Translated: CASRDRRQGANTIYF.

The gene calls are TRBV7-8 and TRBJ2-1, with a tentative D call TRBD2 (6 bases). The V end was cut by 4 bases, the J end by 6 bases, with 10 bases between. The CDR3 length is 13 residues. The germline V gene encodes CDR1 SGHVS and CDR2 FQNEAQ. CDR3 amino acids: CASSSTSVNEQFF. The DNA for the CDR3 is TGTGCCAGCAGCTCGACTAGTGTCAATGAGCAGTTCTTC.

The chain joins TRBV29-1 to TRBJ1-1; 8 bases match TRBD1. Germline V CDR1 and CDR2: SQVTM, ANQGSEA. J gave up 1 base and V 4 bases, and 5 bases lay outside the gene matches. The CDR3 runs to 14 residues. CDR3 sequence reads: CSVANDRGNTEAFF. In DNA form, the CDR3 reads TGCAGCGTTGCGAACGACAGGGGGAACACTGAAGCTTTCTTT.

The chain links TRBV15 to TRBJ1-4; no definite D call. CDR3 length: 13 amino acids. Germline V gene data show CDR1 as LNHNV and CDR2 as YYDKDF (reference sequence). The ends were cut back, 0 bases at V and 14 bases at J, with 13 bases in the middle. The CDR3 protein is CATSRDGRETLFF. CDR3 sequence (DNA): TGTGCCACCAGCAGAGATGGGAGAGAAACGCTGTTTTTT.

J is TRBJ1-2 and V is TRBV6-5; D unclear. CDR1 and CDR2 (germline): MNHEY, SVGAGI. The CDR3 is 14 amino acids. V lost 0 bases and J 8 bases, leaving 13 bases between the germline ends. CDR3 amino acids: CASSYSGRDEGYTF. CDR3 in DNA: TGTGCCAGCAGTTACTCGGGTAGAGACGAGGGCTACACCTTC.

The V and J genes are TRBV27 and TRBJ1-2; D gene uncertain. The length of the CDR3 is 15 residues. The V gene's germline CDR1 is MNHEY and CDR2 SMNVEV (reference sequence). V was clipped by 4 bases and J by 3 bases, with 15 bases between them. CDR3 sequence (DNA): TGTGCCAGCAGTTGGGGTCGCGATCCCTACTATGGCTACACCTTC. Protein sequence: CASSWGRDPYYGYTF.

V usage is TRBV27 and J usage is TRBJ1-1; a weak D match, TRBD1 (6 bases). Trimming shortened V by 0 bases and J by 5 bases, and 16 bases separated the two germline ends. This CDR3 region has 16 residues. Germline V CDR1 and CDR2: MNHEY, SMNVEV (reference sequence). The CDR3 DNA is TGTGCCAGCAGTTTATCAGGTGAACAGGGATATACTGAAGCTTTCTTT. This translates into CASSLSGEQGYTEAFF.

This sequence joins TRBV7-2 and TRBJ2-3, with 9 bases aligning to TRBD2. The germline CDR1 and CDR2 sequences are SGHTA and FQGNSA. This CDR3 has 16 amino acids. J gave up 2 bases and V 1 base, and 4 bases lay outside the gene matches. CDR3 in amino acids: CASSLGGGLATDTQYF. The CDR3 region has the DNA TGTGCCAGCAGCTTAGGGGGGGGACTAGCCACAGATACGCAGTATTTT.

The chain couples TRBV19 to TRBJ2-7; 12 nucleotides align to TRBD2. V was clipped by 3 bases and J by 3 bases; unmatched bases: 6. The germline V gene encodes CDR1 LNHDA and CDR2 SQIVND (reference sequence). The CDR3 is 16 amino acids. Here the CDR3 reads CASSMSTSGSLYEQYF. As DNA, the CDR3 is TGTGCCAGTAGTATGTCGACTAGCGGGAGTCTCTACGAGCAGTACTTC. The full variable domain, its missing parts supplied by reference TRBV19 and TRBJ2-7, is DGGITQSPKYLFRKEGQNVTLSCEQNLNHDAMYWYRQDPGQGLRLIYYSQIVNDFQKGDIAEGYSVSREKKESFPLTVTSAQKNPTAFYLCASSMSTSGSLYEQYFGPGTRLTVT.

The chain recombines TRBV6-1 with TRBJ1-2; D remains ambiguous. Germline CDR1 reads MNHNS; CDR2 reads SASEGT. V was shortened by 2 bases and J by 7 bases, with 5 bases between the two germline ends. This CDR3 contains 11 residues. This chain's CDR3 is CASSESSGYTF. The DNA of the CDR3 is TGTGCCAGCAGTGAATCGTCTGGCTACACCTTC.

J is TRBJ1-1 and V is TRBV2; TRBD1 might be the D (6 bases). Germline CDR1 reads SNHLY; CDR2 reads FYNNEI. The CDR3 has 12 residues. The ends were cut back, 9 bases at V and 5 bases at J, with 13 bases in the middle. In nucleotides, the CDR3 is TGTGCCAGTACACAGGGTCTGACTGAAGCTTTCTTT. This sequence encodes CASTQGLTEAFF.

This chain joins TRBV7-6 and TRBJ2-5, with 9 bases aligning to TRBD1. The CDR3 contains 16 residues. Germline CDR1 and CDR2: SGHVS and FNYEAQ. With 0 bases clipped from V and 1 base from J, the junction kept 3 bases outside the gene matches. The CDR3 here is CASSLAPGQGQETQYF. The CDR3 bases are TGTGCCAGCAGCTTAGCGCCGGGACAGGGCCAAGAGACCCAGTACTTC.

The CDR3 nucleotides are TGTGCCAGCAGCGTAGAGGGGGTTCCGGGGGACACTGAAGCTTTCTTT. Its translation: CASSVEGVPGDTEAFF. The V and J genes are TRBV9 and TRBJ1-1; the D gene is possibly TRBD1 (6 bases). The length of the CDR3 is 16 residues. Trimming stripped 0 bases from V and 3 bases from J, with 15 bases between. CDR1 SGDLS and CDR2 YYNGEE come from the germline V gene.

CDR3 protein: CASKPQGLGNQPQHF. The CDR3 DNA reads as TGTGCCAGTAAGCCCCAGGGGCTAGGCAATCAGCCCCAGCATTTT. This chain joins TRBV19 and TRBJ1-5, with a tentative D call TRBD1 (6 bases). V gave up 7 bases and J gave up 2 bases, with 15 bases separating them. The CDR3 is made up of 15 amino acids. The germline V gene encodes CDR1 LNHDA and CDR2 SQIVND (reference sequence). Full variable domain (rest looked up from reference TRBV19 and TRBJ1-5): DGGITQSPKYLFRKEGQNVTLSCEQNLNHDAMYWYRQDPGQGLRLIYYSQIVNDFQKGDIAEGYSVSREKKESFPLTVTSAQKNPTAFYLCASKPQGLGNQPQHFGDGTRLSIL.

This chain links TRBV7-2 with TRBJ1-4, with D possibly TRBD1 on 5 matching bases. The CDR3 is made up of 15 amino acids. Trimming removed 5 bases from V and 6 bases from J, with 16 bases in between. Germline CDR1 reads SGHTA; CDR2 reads FQGNSA. CDR3 nucleotide sequence: TGTGCCAGCAGCCCCCTCTGGGGGGGGGATGAAAAACTGTTTTTT. Its protein product is CASSPLWGGDEKLFF.

V gene TRBV5-5 combines with J gene TRBJ2-7; D is unresolved. Germline V lookup: CDR1 SGHKS, CDR2 YYEKEE (reference sequence). V was clipped by 3 bases and J by 2 bases, with 12 bases between them. The CDR3 has 14 residues. The DNA of the CDR3 is TGTGCCAGCAGCTCAGTGGGGTCAACCTACGAGCAGTACTTC. Translation: CASSSVGSTYEQYF.

V usage is TRBV11-2 and J usage is TRBJ2-1, with D possibly TRBD2 on 6 matching bases. V was shortened by 4 bases and J by 8 bases, with 15 bases between the two germline ends. CDR3 length: 14 residues. CDR1 is SGHAT and CDR2 is FQNNGV in the germline V gene. CDR3 region: CASSSTTSFYEQFF. The CDR3 region has the DNA TGTGCCAGCAGCTCAACGACTAGTTTCTATGAGCAGTTCTTC.

The genes are TRBV27 and TRBJ1-6, with D uncertain. Germline V gene data show CDR1 as MNHEY and CDR2 as SMNVEV (reference sequence). CDR3 size: 15 residues. The V end was cut by 6 bases, the J end by 0 bases, with 9 bases between. CDR3 protein: CASSIGSSYNSPLHF. The DNA of the CDR3 is TGTGCCAGCAGCATAGGAAGCTCCTATAATTCACCCCTCCACTTT.

The sample holds one count of this clone. The chain carries TRBV10-2 and TRBJ1-3, with D unclear. V gave up 6 bases and J gave up 0 bases, with 6 bases separating them. This CDR3 spans 13 amino acids. Looked up from germline, CDR1 is WSHSY and CDR2 is SAAADI. In DNA, the CDR3 is TGCGCCAGCAGATCGAGCTCTGGAAACACCATATATTTT. This translates into CASRSSSGNTIYF.

This chain links TRBV5-4 with TRBJ1-4; 8 nucleotides align to TRBD1. There are 14 residues in the CDR3. J was trimmed by 6 bases and V by 2 bases; bases with no gene match: 3. Germline CDR1 SGHNT, CDR2 YYREEE (reference sequence). The chain's CDR3 is CASSFTGGDEKLFF. The CDR3 DNA reads TGTGCCAGCAGCTTTACAGGGGGGGATGAAAAACTGTTTTTT.

The rearrangement uses TRBV25-1 and TRBJ1-2; 9 bases agree with TRBD1. Trimming at V came to 2 bases and at J to 3 bases, leaving 1 base not matched to a gene. CDR3 length: 14 residues. Germline V lookup: CDR1 MGHDK, CDR2 SYGVNS. The CDR3 nucleotides are TGTGCCAGCAGTGAAGGGGACAGGGACTATGGCTACACCTTC. It specifies CASSEGDRDYGYTF.

This clone was observed once. This rearrangement joins TRBV25-1 to TRBJ1-5; D is unresolved. Germline V gene lookup returns CDR1 MGHDK and CDR2 SYGVNS. The CDR3 loop spans 12 amino acids. The germline V and J ends were trimmed by 3 bases and 6 bases, with 6 bases remaining between them. This CDR3 is CASSDPGQPQHF. CDR3 DNA: TGTGCCAGCAGTGATCCGGGTCAGCCCCAGCATTTT.

The rearrangement uses TRBV29-1 and TRBJ2-7; 7 bases agree with TRBD1. J gave up 0 bases and V 4 bases, and 6 bases lay outside the gene matches. This CDR3 contains 14 residues. CDR1 is SQVTM, CDR2 ANQGSEA, per germline. For the CDR3, the DNA is TGCAGCGTTGTCGGGACAGCCTCCTCCTACGAGCAGTACTTC. Translation: CSVVGTASSYEQYF.

This clone has only a few counts. V is TRBV11-1 and J is TRBJ2-5; D unclear. V shed 5 bases and J shed 4 bases, with 17 bases lying between them. The CDR3 has 15 residues. Germline values: CDR1 SGHAT, CDR2 FQDESV (reference sequence). CDR3 in amino acids: CASSPKDRSGETQYF. DNA for the CDR3: TGTGCCAGCAGCCCGAAGGACCGGTCTGGAGAGACCCAGTACTTC.

V gene TRBV21-1 combines with J gene TRBJ2-3; the table's D gene call, TRBD2, was not cross checked with the DNA. TRBV21-1 is an annotated pseudogene. The CDR3 length is 14 residues. The CDR3 loop reads CASSKGRAADTQYF. DNA for the CDR3: TGTGCCAGCAGCAAAGGAAGAGCGGCAGATACGCAGTATTTT.

The J gene is TRBJ2-7, the V gene TRBV27; D possibly corresponds to TRBD1 (8 bases). Trimming shortened V by 6 bases and J by 0 bases, and 15 bases separated the two germline ends. Germline V gene lookup returns CDR1 MNHEY and CDR2 SMNVEV (reference sequence). This CDR3 is 15 amino acids long. CDR3: CASRSTGGGSYEQYF. Written as DNA, the CDR3 is TGTGCCAGCAGATCAACAGGGGGGGGCTCCTACGAGCAGTACTTC.

The chain combines TRBV7-8 with TRBJ2-5; maybe TRBD1 (6 bases). The germline gives CDR1 SGHVS, CDR2 FQNEAQ. The CDR3 consists of 15 residues. V lost 3 bases to trimming and J lost 2 bases, with 13 bases between them. The CDR3, as DNA: TGTGCCAGCAGCTTCCGCAGGGGCCTGCAAGAGACCCAGTACTTC. Translation: CASSFRRGLQETQYF. Full variable domain (remainder filled in from reference TRBV7-8 and TRBJ2-5): GAGVSQSPRYKVAKRGQDVALRCDPISGHVSLFWYQQALGQGPEFLTYFQNEAQLDKSGLPSDRFFAERPEGSVSTLKIQRTQQEDSAVYLCASSFRRGLQETQYFGPGTRLLVL.

The chain employs TRBV14 and TRBJ1-1; D unclear. CDR3 size: 14 residues. Germline-derived CDR1 and CDR2 are SGHDN and FVKESK. Trimming removed 0 bases from V and 2 bases from J, with 7 bases in between. The CDR3 spells CASSQEVRNTEAFF. CDR3 nucleotide sequence: TGTGCCAGCAGCCAAGAGGTCAGAAACACTGAAGCTTTCTTT.

This chain joins TRBV5-4 and TRBJ2-1; D is possibly TRBD2 (5 bases). CDR1 and CDR2 from the germline V gene are SGHNT and YYREEE (reference sequence). This CDR3 is built from 17 residues. The ends were cut back, 3 bases at V and 0 bases at J, with 16 bases in the middle. CDR3: CASSSPLAGGSYNEQFF. CDR3 in DNA: TGTGCCAGCAGCTCCCCTTTGGCGGGCGGCTCCTACAATGAGCAGTTCTTC.

The chain joins TRBV18 to TRBJ1-2, with D possibly being TRBD1 (6 bases). Trimming took 1 base from V and 1 from J, leaving 13 bases between them. From germline, CDR1 is KGHSH and CDR2 LQKENI. The CDR3 sequence is 16 residues long. The CDR3 DNA is TGTGCCAGCTCACCACTTGACAGGCTTGATAACTATGGCTACACCTTC. It is translated as CASSPLDRLDNYGYTF.